The clone carrying this T cell receptor beta chain was observed many times. This sample is drawn from a study of molecular identifiers for immune sequencing clone quantification. Study-level background: RNA, taken in replicates from approximately 20,000 or 100,000 naive CD8 cells, was split five ways, with four sequenced.

Libraries from naive CD8 cells were generated from 20,000 to 1,000,000 sorted cells (with 10%, 30% or 50% RNA). This CDR3 is 14 amino acids long. The V gene end was trimmed by 2 bases and the J gene end by 4 bases; junction bases not matched to a gene: 5. The germline V gene encodes CDR1 SGDLS and CDR2 YYNGEE. Listed TCR primers and previously described methods were used for bulk TCR libraries. MiXCR, applied by TCRdb to the PCR reads, yields one record per CDR3 protein. Altogether 460,000 or so distinct CDR3 sequences are present, about a fifth being singletons, with the ten largest covering about 0.78%.

The receptor comes from a human donor in good health. Some libraries in this study had Jurkat cell RNA spiked in. Input material: naive CD8+ T cells from blood, with Jurkat cell RNA spiked in. The sample's subset: FACS-sorted CD8+CD4-CCR7+CD45RA+ naive T cells. The rearrangement joins TRBV9 to TRBJ2-5; TRBD2 agrees at 7 bases. CDR3 DNA: TGTGCCAGCAGCGTCGGCGGGAGAGGAGAGACCCAGTACTTC. It encodes CASSVGGRGETQYF.